The 25 T cell receptor beta chains below come from one sample, sequenced in a study of cytomegalovirus exposure and HLA in healthy donors. Researchers ran the PCR with 60 Vbeta and 13 Jbeta primers. TCRdb's copy holds only in-frame clones and misses some; the assay was immunoSEQ multiplex PCR. The sample yields about 180,000 clones, about 80% seen once. The sample taken for sequencing was PBMCs. The receptors come from a man younger than 35 in good health and CMV-seronegative.

The chain is built from TRBV5-4 and TRBJ2-7; 11 bases align to TRBD2. The CDR3 consists of 16 residues. CDR1 is SGHNT, CDR2 YYREEE, per germline (reference sequence). V dropped 3 bases and J dropped 7; count of bases not matched to a gene: 12. The CDR3 nucleotides read TGTGCCAGCAGCTCCCCGCTAGCGGGAGGAGGCGAAGAGCAGTACTTC. Translating it yields CASSSPLAGGGEEQYF. The full variable domain, rest sourced from reference TRBV5-4 and TRBJ2-7, is ETGVTQSPTHLIKTRGQQVTLRCSSQSGHNTVSWYQQALGQGPQFIFQYYREEENGRGNFPPRFSGLQFPNYSSELNVNALELDDSALYLCASSSPLAGGGEEQYFGPGTRLTVT.

The rearrangement uses TRBV5-1 and TRBJ1-2; TRBD1 is a possible D gene (5 bases). The V end lost 4 bases, the J end lost 2 bases, and 12 bases lay between the germline ends. This CDR3 is built from 14 residues. Germline values: CDR1 SGHRS, CDR2 YFSETQ. CDR3 nucleotides: TGCGCCAGCAGCGCGGGACGGCCAAACTATGGCTACACCTTC. It translates to CASSAGRPNYGYTF.

This CDR3 reads CASSPLQREGLEQYF. Written as DNA, the CDR3 is TGTGCCAGCAGCCCGCTTCAGCGGGAGGGGCTCGAGCAGTACTTC. The chain combines TRBV9 with TRBJ2-7; 10 nucleotides align to TRBD2. J gave up 6 bases and V 4 bases, and 10 bases lay outside the gene matches. The germline CDR1 and CDR2 sequences are SGDLS and YYNGEE. This CDR3 spans 15 amino acids. Supplemented by reference TRBV9 and TRBJ2-7, the full variable domain reads DSGVTQTPKHLITATGQRVTLRCSPRSGDLSVYWYQQSLDQGLQFLIQYYNGEERAKGNILERFSAQQFPDLHSELNLSSLELGDSALYFCASSPLQREGLEQYFGPGTRLTVT.

This chain joins TRBV6-5 and TRBJ1-2; D perhaps matches TRBD1 (6 bases). The CDR3 loop spans 12 amino acids. V was shortened by 8 bases and J by 8 bases, with 15 bases between the two germline ends. Germline-derived CDR1 and CDR2 are MNHEY and SVGAGI. The CDR3 DNA is TGTGCCAGCTCCGGACAGCTTAACGGCTACACCTTC. Amino acids: CASSGQLNGYTF.

This rearrangement joins TRBV7-8 to TRBJ1-3; 8 bases fit TRBD1. The CDR3 is 15 amino acids. With 4 bases clipped from V and 2 bases from J, the junction kept 4 bases outside the gene matches. Germline values: CDR1 SGHVS, CDR2 FQNEAQ. DNA for the CDR3: TGTGCCAGCAGCTCTGGGACAGGAGCTGGAAACACCATATATTTT. Residues: CASSSGTGAGNTIYF.

J is TRBJ2-1 and V is TRBV19, with 13 nucleotides matching TRBD2. The ends lost 4 bases at V and 2 bases at J; junction bases unmatched: 5. Germline V lookup: CDR1 LNHDA, CDR2 SQIVND (reference sequence). The length of the CDR3 is 17 residues. In nucleotides, the CDR3 is TGTGCCAGTAGTACATCGGGACTAGCGGGACCCTACAATGAGCAGTTCTTC. This sequence encodes CASSTSGLAGPYNEQFF.

This sequence joins TRBV14 and TRBJ1-2, with a possible D match to TRBD1 (6 bases). This CDR3 spans 14 amino acids. Germline V CDR1 and CDR2: SGHDN, FVKESK. Trimming removed 2 bases from V and 5 bases from J, with 12 bases in between. CDR3 in amino acids: CASSQLTGLYGYTF. CDR3 DNA sequence: TGTGCCAGCAGCCAACTTACAGGGTTATATGGCTACACCTTC.

V usage is TRBV15 and J usage is TRBJ2-7; a possible D gene is TRBD1 (5 bases). From germline, CDR1 is LNHNV and CDR2 YYDKDF (reference sequence). Trimming stripped 4 bases from V and 3 bases from J, with 19 bases between. This CDR3 contains 16 residues. CDR3 sequence: CATSTPFTGGLYEQYF. The CDR3 DNA follows: TGTGCCACCAGCACCCCTTTCACAGGCGGCCTCTACGAGCAGTACTTC.

The chain is built from TRBV9 and TRBJ1-4; 9 bases line up with TRBD1. V gave up 0 bases and J gave up 8 bases; unmatched junction bases: 2. In germline, CDR1 is SGDLS, CDR2 YYNGEE. This CDR3 has 14 residues. The CDR3 DNA is TGTGCCAGCAGCGTAGGACAGGGGGGCGAAAAACTGTTTTTT. Its protein is CASSVGQGGEKLFF. Together with reference TRBV9 and TRBJ1-4, the CDR3 gives the full variable domain: DSGVTQTPKHLITATGQRVTLRCSPRSGDLSVYWYQQSLDQGLQFLIQYYNGEERAKGNILERFSAQQFPDLHSELNLSSLELGDSALYFCASSVGQGGEKLFFGSGTQLSVL.

The chain is built from TRBV4-2 and TRBJ2-1; tentatively, D is TRBD2 (6 bases). V lost 3 bases and J lost 6, with 9 bases in between. The V gene's germline CDR1 is LGHNA and CDR2 YNFKEQ. The CDR3 has 13 amino acids. The CDR3 nucleotides are TGTGCCAGCAGCCAGGGACTTCGCAATGAGCAGTTCTTC. This translates into CASSQGLRNEQFF.

The V and J genes are TRBV4-1 and TRBJ1-5; weak D call: TRBD1 (6 bases). Germline V lookup: CDR1 MGHRA, CDR2 YSYEKL. The CDR3 runs 18 residues. V was trimmed by 5 bases and J by 2 bases, leaving 22 bases between them. CDR3: CASSYKLTGPVGNQPQHF. DNA for the CDR3: TGCGCCAGCAGCTATAAGTTAACAGGGCCCGTGGGCAATCAGCCCCAGCATTTT.

V gene TRBV5-5 combines with J gene TRBJ1-5; 7 bases map to TRBD1. After removal of 4 bases from V and 3 bases from J, the junction contained 7 bases not matched to a gene. CDR1 and CDR2 (germline): SGHKS, YYEKEE (reference sequence). The length of the CDR3 is 15 residues. Here the CDR3 reads CASSQQGMANQPQHF. The CDR3 coding sequence is TGTGCCAGCAGCCAACAGGGGATGGCCAATCAGCCCCAGCATTTT.

This sequence joins TRBV28 and TRBJ2-3, with TRBD2 matching 11 bases. The CDR3 contains 16 residues. Germline V gene lookup returns CDR1 MDHEN and CDR2 SYDVKM. After removal of 6 bases from V and 4 bases from J, the junction contained 9 bases not matched to a gene. The CDR3 DNA reads TGTGCCAGCAGCTACCGACTAGCGGGAAGGGCAGATACGCAGTATTTT. This sequence encodes CASSYRLAGRADTQYF.

The V call is TRBV7-2, the J call TRBJ1-2; 11 positions match TRBD1. From germline, CDR1 is SGHTA and CDR2 FQGNSA. The CDR3 runs to 13 residues. The ends lost 8 bases at V and 7 bases at J; junction bases unmatched: 6. The CDR3 loop reads CASGMDRGRGYTF. The CDR3, as DNA: TGTGCCAGCGGAATGGACAGGGGGCGTGGCTACACCTTC.

The genes are TRBV6-1 and TRBJ2-1, with D perhaps TRBD2 (6 bases). This CDR3 region has 14 residues. Germline V gene sequence: CDR1 MNHNS, CDR2 SASEGT. The germline V and J ends were trimmed by 11 bases and 0 bases, with 14 bases remaining between them. CDR3 loop: CAGSGTHSYNEQFF. The CDR3 DNA reads TGTGCCGGATCCGGGACTCACTCCTACAATGAGCAGTTCTTC.

V usage is TRBV2 and J usage is TRBJ1-5, with 8 bases fitting TRBD1. This CDR3 is built from 15 residues. Germline loops: CDR1 SNHLY, CDR2 FYNNEI. The J segment lost 8 bases and the V segment lost 5 bases, leaving 11 bases of the junction unmatched. Here the CDR3 DNA reads TGTGCCAGCAGTAGAGGGGGACAGGCCTCGGAGCCCCAGCATTTT. Translated, it gives CASSRGGQASEPQHF.

This chain connects TRBV7-2 to TRBJ2-6; 9 positions agree with TRBD1. Germline V lookup: CDR1 SGHTA, CDR2 FQGNSA. V lost 5 bases, J lost 2 bases, and 4 bases stayed unmatched. The CDR3 extends over 16 amino acids. In DNA form, the CDR3 reads TGTGCCAGCAGCCCACGGACAGGGGCTGGGGCCAACGTCCTGACTTTC. It codes for CASSPRTGAGANVLTF.

This clone was seen only a few times. CDR3 sequence: CASSSQGAKDYGYTF. The CDR3 bases are TGTGCCAGCAGCTCACAGGGGGCGAAGGACTATGGCTACACCTTC. This sequence joins TRBV7-9 and TRBJ1-2, with TRBD1 matching 9 bases. Losses at the gene ends were 4 bases for V and 3 bases for J; bases not matched to a gene: 6. Germline-derived CDR1 and CDR2 are SEHNR and FQNEAQ (reference sequence). This CDR3 contains 15 residues.

This clone has just a few counts. The V and J genes are TRBV11-3 and TRBJ2-1; D may be TRBD2 (7 bases). Trimming removed 2 bases at V and 4 bases at J, with 9 bases between. The CDR3 is made up of 14 amino acids. Germline-derived CDR1 and CDR2 are SGHNT and YENEEA. In nucleotides, the CDR3 is TGTGCCAGCAGCTTAAGGGGGGGGTACAATGAGCAGTTCTTC. It specifies CASSLRGGYNEQFF.

The J gene is TRBJ1-3, the V gene TRBV6-1; 9 bases are a match to TRBD1. V shed 6 bases and J 1 base; nucleotides not matched to a gene: 4. This CDR3 has 15 amino acids. The germline V gene encodes CDR1 MNHNS and CDR2 SASEGT. DNA for the CDR3: TGTGCCAGCAGCGGACAGGGGATGTCTGGAAACACCATATATTTT. This codes for CASSGQGMSGNTIYF.

The chain joins TRBV6-6 to TRBJ1-4, with D maybe TRBD1 (6 bases). The germline V and J ends were trimmed by 8 bases and 1 base, with 14 bases remaining between them. Looked up from germline, CDR1 is MNHNY and CDR2 is SVGAGI (reference sequence). The CDR3 is 15 residues long. The CDR3 sequence is CASDATGLTNEKLFF. CDR3 nucleotide sequence: TGTGCCAGCGATGCAACAGGGTTAACTAATGAAAAACTGTTTTTT.

The rearrangement uses TRBV10-2 and TRBJ2-5; TRBD2 might be the D (7 bases). In germline, CDR1 is WSHSY, CDR2 SAAADI. V lost 5 bases to trimming and J lost 7 bases, with 14 bases between them. This CDR3 is built from 13 residues. The CDR3 loop reads CASSSGGGGTQYF. DNA for the CDR3: TGCGCCAGCAGTTCGGGGGGAGGGGGGACCCAGTACTTC.

V is TRBV7-2 and J is TRBJ1-3; TRBD1 matches at 8 bases. V dropped 1 base and J dropped 0; count of bases not matched to a gene: 5. Germline-derived CDR1 and CDR2 are SGHTA and FQGNSA. The CDR3 runs to 17 residues. The CDR3 loop is CASSLGSTGGSGNTIYF. The CDR3 DNA reads TGTGCCAGCAGCTTAGGATCTACAGGGGGCTCTGGAAACACCATATATTTT.

The CDR3 region is CASSAGQGDVAGEAFF. The CDR3 DNA reads TGTGCCAGTAGTGCAGGACAGGGGGACGTTGCTGGAGAAGCTTTCTTT. The chain has TRBV19 and TRBJ1-1; 10 bases align to TRBD1. With 5 bases clipped from V and 8 bases from J, the junction kept 14 bases outside the gene matches. The germline V gene has CDR1 LNHDA and CDR2 SQIVND (reference sequence). CDR3 size: 16 residues. Full variable domain (rest looked up from reference TRBV19 and TRBJ1-1): DGGITQSPKYLFRKEGQNVTLSCEQNLNHDAMYWYRQDPGQGLRLIYYSQIVNDFQKGDIAEGYSVSREKKESFPLTVTSAQKNPTAFYLCASSAGQGDVAGEAFFGQGTRLTVV.

The chain couples TRBV19 to TRBJ2-1; a weak D match, TRBD2 (5 bases). This CDR3 is built from 14 residues. Germline V gene lookup returns CDR1 LNHDA and CDR2 SQIVND (reference sequence). Deletions cut 7 bases from V and 4 bases from J, with 14 bases between. This CDR3 is CASKEARRYNEQFF. DNA of the CDR3: TGTGCCAGTAAGGAGGCTAGGAGATACAATGAGCAGTTCTTC.